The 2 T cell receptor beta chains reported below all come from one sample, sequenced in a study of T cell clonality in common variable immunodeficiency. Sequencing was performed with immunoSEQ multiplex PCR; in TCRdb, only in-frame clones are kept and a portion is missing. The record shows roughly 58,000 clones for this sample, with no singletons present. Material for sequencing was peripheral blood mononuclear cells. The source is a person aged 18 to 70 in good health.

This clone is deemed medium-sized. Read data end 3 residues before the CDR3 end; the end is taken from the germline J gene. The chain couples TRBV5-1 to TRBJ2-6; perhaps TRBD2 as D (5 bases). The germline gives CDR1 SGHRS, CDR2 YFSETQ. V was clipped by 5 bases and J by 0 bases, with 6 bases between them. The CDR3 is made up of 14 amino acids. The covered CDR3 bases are TGCGCCAGCAGAGCGGCCTCTGGGGCCAACGTC. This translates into CASRAASGANV. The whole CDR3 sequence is CASRAASGANVLTF. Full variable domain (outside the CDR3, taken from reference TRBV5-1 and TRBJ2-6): KAGVTQTPRYLIKTRGQQVTLSCSPISGHRSVSWYQQTPGQGLQFLFEYFSETQRNKGNFPGRFSGRQFSNSRSEMNVSTLELGDSALYLCASRAASGANVLTFGAGSRLTVL.

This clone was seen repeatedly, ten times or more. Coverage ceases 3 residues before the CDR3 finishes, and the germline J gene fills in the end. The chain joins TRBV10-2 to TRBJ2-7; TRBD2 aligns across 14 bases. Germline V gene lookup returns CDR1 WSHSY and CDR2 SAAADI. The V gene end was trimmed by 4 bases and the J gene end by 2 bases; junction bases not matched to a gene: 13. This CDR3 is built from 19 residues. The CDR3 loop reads CASSGLGGTSGSRAYEQYF. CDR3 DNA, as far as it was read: TGCGCCAGCAGTGGTCTGGGAGGGACTAGCGGGAGTAGGGCCTACGAG.